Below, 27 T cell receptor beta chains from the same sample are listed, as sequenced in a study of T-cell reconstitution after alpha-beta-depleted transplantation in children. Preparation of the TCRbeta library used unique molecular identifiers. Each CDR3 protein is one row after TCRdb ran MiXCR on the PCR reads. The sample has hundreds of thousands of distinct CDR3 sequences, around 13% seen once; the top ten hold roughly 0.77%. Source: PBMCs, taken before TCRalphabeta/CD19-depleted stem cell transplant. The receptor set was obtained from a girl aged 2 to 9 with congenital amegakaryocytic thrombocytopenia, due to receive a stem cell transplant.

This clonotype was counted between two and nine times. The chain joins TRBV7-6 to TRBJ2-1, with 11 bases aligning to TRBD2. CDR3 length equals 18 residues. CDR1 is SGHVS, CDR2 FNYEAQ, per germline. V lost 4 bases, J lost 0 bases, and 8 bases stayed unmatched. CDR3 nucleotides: TGTGCCAGCAGCTCTGCGACTAGCGGGATCACCTCCTACAATGAGCAGTTCTTC. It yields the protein CASSSATSGITSYNEQFF.

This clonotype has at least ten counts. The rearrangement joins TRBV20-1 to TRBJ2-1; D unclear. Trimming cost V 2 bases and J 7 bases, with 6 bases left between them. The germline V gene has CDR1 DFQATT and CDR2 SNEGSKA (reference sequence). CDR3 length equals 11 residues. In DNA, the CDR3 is TGCAGTGCTAGAAGCGCGAATGAGCAGTTCTTC. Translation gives CSARSANEQFF.

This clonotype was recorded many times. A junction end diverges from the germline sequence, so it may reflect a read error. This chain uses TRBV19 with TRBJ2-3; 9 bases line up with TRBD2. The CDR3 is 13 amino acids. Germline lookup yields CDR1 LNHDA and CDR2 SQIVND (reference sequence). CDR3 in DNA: TGCGCCAGTCGGACTAGCGGCACAGATACGCAGTATTTT. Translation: CASRTSGTDTQYF.

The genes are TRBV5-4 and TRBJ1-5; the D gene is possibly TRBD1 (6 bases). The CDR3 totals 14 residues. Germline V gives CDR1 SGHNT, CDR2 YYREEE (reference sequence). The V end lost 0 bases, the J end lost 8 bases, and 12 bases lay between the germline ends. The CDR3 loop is CASSLDGGAKPQHF. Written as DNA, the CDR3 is TGTGCCAGCAGCTTGGACGGGGGCGCGAAGCCCCAGCATTTT.

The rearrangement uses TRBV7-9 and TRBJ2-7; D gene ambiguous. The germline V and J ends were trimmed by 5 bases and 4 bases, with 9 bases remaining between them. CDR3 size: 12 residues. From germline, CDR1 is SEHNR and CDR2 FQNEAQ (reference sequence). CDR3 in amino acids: CASSAGAYEQYF. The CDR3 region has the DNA TGTGCCAGCAGCGCAGGAGCATACGAGCAGTACTTC.

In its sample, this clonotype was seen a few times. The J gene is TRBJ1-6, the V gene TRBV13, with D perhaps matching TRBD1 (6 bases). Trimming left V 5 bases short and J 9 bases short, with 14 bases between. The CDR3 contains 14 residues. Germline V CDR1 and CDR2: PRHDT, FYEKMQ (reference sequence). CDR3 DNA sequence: TGTGCCAGCAGCGAGCGGGACATCGCTTCACCCCTCCACTTT. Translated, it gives CASSERDIASPLHF.

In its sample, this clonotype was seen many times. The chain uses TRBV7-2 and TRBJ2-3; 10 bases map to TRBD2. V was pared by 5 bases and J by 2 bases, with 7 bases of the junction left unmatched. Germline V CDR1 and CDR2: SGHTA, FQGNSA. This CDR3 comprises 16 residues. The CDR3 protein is CASSLTSGLSTDTQYF. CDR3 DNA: TGTGCCAGCAGCCTGACTAGCGGGCTTTCCACAGATACGCAGTATTTT.

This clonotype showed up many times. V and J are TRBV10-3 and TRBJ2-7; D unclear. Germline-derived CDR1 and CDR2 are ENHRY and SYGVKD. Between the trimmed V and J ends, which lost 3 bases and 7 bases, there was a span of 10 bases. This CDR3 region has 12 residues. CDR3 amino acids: CAISDVGEEQYF. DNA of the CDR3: TGTGCCATCAGTGACGTAGGTGAGGAGCAGTACTTC.

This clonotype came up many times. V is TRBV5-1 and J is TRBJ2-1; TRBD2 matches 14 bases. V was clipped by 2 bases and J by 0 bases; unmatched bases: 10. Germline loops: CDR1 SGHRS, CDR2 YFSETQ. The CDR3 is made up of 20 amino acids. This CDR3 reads CASSFRLAGGRGYSYNEQFF. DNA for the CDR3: TGCGCCAGCAGCTTCAGACTAGCGGGAGGGAGGGGGTACTCCTACAATGAGCAGTTCTTC.

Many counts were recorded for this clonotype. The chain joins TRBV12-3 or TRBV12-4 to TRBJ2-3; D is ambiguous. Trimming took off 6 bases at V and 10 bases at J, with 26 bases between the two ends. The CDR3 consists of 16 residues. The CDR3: CASSSQGLLGPSSQYF. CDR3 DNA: TGTGCCAGCAGCTCCCAAGGGCTATTAGGTCCTTCATCGCAGTATTTT.

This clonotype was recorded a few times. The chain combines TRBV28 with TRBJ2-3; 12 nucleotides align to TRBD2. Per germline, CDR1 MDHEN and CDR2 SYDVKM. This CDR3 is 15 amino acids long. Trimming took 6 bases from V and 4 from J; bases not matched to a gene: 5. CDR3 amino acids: CASSTTSGGSDTQYF. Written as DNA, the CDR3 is TGTGCCAGCAGCACGACTAGCGGGGGTTCAGATACGCAGTATTTT.

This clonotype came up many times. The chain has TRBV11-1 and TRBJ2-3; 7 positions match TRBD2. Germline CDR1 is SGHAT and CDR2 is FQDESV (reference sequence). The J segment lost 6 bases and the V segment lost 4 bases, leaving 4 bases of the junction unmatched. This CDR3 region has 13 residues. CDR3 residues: CASSWTSSDTQYF. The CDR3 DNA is TGTGCCAGCAGCTGGACTAGTTCGGATACGCAGTATTTT.

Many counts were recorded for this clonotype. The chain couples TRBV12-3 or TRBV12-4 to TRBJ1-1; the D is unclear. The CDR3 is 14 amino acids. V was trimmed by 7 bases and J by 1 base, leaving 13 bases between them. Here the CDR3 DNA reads TGTGCCAGCACCCGAAGGGCAGCGAACACTGAAGCTTTCTTT. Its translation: CASTRRAANTEAFF.

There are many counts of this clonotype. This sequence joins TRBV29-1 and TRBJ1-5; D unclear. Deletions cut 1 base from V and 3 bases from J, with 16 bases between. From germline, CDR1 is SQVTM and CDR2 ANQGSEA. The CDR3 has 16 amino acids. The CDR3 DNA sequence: TGCAGCGTTGAAGTAAGGGCTGGGGAGAACAATCAGCCCCAGCATTTT. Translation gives CSVEVRAGENNQPQHF.

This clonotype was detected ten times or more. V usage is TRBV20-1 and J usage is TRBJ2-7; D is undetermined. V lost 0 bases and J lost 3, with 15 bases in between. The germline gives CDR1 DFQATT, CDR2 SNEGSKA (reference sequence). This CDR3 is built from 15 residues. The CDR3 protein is CSARDRLDFNYEQYF. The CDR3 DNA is TGCAGTGCTAGAGATCGTCTAGACTTTAACTACGAGCAGTACTTC.

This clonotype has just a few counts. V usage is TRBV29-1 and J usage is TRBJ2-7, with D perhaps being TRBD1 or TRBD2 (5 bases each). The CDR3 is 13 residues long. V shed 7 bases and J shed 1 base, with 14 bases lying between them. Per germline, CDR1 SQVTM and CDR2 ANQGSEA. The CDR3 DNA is TGCAGCGCTGTAGGGGACCTATCCTACGAGCAGTACTTC. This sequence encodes CSAVGDLSYEQYF.

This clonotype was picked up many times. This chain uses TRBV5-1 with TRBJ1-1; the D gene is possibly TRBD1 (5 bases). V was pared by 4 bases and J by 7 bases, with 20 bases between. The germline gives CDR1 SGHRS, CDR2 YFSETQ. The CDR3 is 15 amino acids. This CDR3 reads CASSAQRGQGLEAFF. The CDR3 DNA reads TGCGCCAGCAGCGCCCAACGTGGGCAGGGCCTTGAAGCTTTCTTT. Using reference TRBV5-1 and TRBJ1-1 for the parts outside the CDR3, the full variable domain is KAGVTQTPRYLIKTRGQQVTLSCSPISGHRSVSWYQQTPGQGLQFLFEYFSETQRNKGNFPGRFSGRQFSNSRSEMNVSTLELGDSALYLCASSAQRGQGLEAFFGQGTRLTVV.

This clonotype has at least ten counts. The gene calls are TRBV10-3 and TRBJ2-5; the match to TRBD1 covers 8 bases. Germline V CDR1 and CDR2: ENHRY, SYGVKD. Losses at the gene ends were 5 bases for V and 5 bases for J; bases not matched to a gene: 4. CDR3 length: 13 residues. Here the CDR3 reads CAISQRTGETQYF. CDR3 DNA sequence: TGTGCCATCAGTCAGAGGACAGGGGAGACCCAGTACTTC.

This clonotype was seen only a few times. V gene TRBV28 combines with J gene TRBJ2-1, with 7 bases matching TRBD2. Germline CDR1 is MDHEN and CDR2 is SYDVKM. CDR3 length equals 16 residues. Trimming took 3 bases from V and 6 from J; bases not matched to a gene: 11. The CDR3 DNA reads TGTGCCAGCAGTTTGGGTGGGACTACCTCTTTCAATGAGCAGTTCTTC. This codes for CASSLGGTTSFNEQFF.

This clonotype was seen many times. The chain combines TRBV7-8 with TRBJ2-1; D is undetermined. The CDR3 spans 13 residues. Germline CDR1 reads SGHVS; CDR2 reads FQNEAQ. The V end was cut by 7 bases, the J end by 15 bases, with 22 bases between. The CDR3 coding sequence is TGTGCCAGCAATGTCTTAGTTTCGGAGCAAGGGTTCTTC. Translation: CASNVLVSEQGFF.

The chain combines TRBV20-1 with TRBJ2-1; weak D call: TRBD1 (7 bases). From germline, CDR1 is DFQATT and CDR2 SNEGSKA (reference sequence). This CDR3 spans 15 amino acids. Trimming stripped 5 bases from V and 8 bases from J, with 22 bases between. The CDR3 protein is CSAHAQGGWSDEQFF. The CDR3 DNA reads TGCAGTGCTCATGCCCAGGGGGGTTGGTCGGATGAGCAGTTCTTC.

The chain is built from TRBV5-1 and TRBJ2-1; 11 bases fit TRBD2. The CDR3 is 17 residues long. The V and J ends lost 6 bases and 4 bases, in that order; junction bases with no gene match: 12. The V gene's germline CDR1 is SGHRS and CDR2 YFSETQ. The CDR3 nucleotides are TGCGCCAGCACCCGGCCCCTAGCGGGAGGAGGGTACAATGAGCAGTTCTTC. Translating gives CASTRPLAGGGYNEQFF.

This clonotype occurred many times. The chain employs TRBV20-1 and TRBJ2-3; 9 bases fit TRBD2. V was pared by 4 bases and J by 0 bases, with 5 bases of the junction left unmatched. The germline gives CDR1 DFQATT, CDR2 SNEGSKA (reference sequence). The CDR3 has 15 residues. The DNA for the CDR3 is TGCAGTGCTACTAAGCGGGGGGATAGCACAGATACGCAGTATTTT. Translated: CSATKRGDSTDTQYF.

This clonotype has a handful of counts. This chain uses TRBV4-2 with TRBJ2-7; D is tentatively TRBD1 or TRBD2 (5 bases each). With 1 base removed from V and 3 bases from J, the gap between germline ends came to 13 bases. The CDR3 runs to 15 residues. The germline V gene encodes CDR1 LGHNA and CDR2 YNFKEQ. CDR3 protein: CASSQGGTEFYEQYF. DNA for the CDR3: TGTGCCAGCAGCCAAGGGGGGACGGAATTCTACGAGCAGTACTTC.

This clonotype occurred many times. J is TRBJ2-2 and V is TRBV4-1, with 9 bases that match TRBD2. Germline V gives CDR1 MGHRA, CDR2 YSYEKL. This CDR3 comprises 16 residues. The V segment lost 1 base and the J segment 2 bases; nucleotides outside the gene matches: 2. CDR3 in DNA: TGCGCCAGCAGCCAAGGCGGGAGGGTTAACACCGGGGAGCTGTTTTTT. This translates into CASSQGGRVNTGELFF.

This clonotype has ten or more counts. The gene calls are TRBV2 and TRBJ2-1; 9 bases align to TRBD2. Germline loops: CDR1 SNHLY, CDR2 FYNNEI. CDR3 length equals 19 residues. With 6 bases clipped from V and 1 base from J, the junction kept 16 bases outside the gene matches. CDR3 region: CASSSLGLAPGGSYNEQFF. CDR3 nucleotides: TGTGCCAGCAGCTCCCTTGGACTAGCGCCAGGGGGATCCTACAATGAGCAGTTCTTC.

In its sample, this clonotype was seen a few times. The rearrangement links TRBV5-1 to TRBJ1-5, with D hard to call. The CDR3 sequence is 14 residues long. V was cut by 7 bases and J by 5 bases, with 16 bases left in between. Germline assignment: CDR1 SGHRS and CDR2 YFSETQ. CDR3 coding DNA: TGCGCCAGCTCCCCTGGATGGGGTGATCAGCCCCAGCATTTT. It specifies CASSPGWGDQPQHF.